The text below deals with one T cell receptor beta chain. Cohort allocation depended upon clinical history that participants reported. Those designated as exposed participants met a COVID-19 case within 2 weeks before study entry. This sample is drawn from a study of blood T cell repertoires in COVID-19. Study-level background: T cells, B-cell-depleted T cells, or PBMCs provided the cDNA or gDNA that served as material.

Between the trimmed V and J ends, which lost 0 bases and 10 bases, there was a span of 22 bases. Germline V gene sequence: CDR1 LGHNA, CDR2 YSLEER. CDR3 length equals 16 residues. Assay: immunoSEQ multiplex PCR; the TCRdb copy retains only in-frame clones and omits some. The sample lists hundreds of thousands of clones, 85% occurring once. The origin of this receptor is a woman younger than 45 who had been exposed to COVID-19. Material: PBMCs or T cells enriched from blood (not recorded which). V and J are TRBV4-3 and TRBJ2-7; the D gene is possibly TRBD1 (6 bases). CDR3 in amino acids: CASSQDTRGTRAGQYF. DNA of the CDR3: TGCGCCAGCAGCCAAGATACCCGAGGGACACGGGCCGGACAGTACTTC.